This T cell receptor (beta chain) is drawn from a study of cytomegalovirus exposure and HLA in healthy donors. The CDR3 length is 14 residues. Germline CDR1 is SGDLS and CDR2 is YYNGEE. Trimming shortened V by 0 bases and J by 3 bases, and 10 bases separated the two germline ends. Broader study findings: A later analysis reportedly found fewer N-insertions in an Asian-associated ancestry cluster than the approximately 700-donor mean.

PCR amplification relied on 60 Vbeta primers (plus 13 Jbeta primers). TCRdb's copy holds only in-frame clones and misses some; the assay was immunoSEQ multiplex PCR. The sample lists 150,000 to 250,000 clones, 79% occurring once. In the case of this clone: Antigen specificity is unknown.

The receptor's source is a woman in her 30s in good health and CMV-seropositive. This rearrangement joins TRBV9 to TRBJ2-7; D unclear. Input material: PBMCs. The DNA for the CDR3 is TGTGCCAGCAGCGTAGGTGGTACAGACTACGAGCAGTACTTC. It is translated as CASSVGGTDYEQYF.